This T cell receptor (beta chain) was recovered during a study of human T cells and chemical hapten exposure. Study background: Once 0.01% DPC had been applied to the upper back by patch test, readings were taken at 6 days.

The V segment lost 6 bases and the J segment 0 bases; nucleotides outside the gene matches: 1. This CDR3 region has 14 residues. The V gene's germline CDR1 is SQVTM and CDR2 ANQGSEA. The time point denotes: patch test 1, 2 weeks after DPC sensitization. Documented treatment: therapeutic diphenylcyclopropenone sensitization with weekly scalp DPC. TCRdb re-called the RACE reads with MiXCR, one entry per CDR3 protein. The table shows around 99,000 distinct CDR3 sequences, with roughly 12% occurring only once. This clonotype has just a few counts. This specimen consisted of whole blood, obtained in connection with sensitization to the hapten diphenylcyclopropenone (DPC). The chain recombines TRBV29-1 with TRBJ2-2; the match to TRBD1 covers 10 bases. The origin of this receptor is a middle-aged woman with alopecia areata. Some clones in this sample may be carry-over from other donors' samples. CDR3 sequence reads: CSVGQGANTGELFF. The DNA of the CDR3 is TGCAGCGTCGGACAGGGGGCGAACACCGGGGAGCTGTTTTTT.